These 3 T cell receptor beta chains originate from one sample sequenced in a study of T cell changes during pregnancy in multiple sclerosis. Sequenced by immunoSEQ multiplex PCR; TCRdb stores in-frame clones only, minus some. The table has around 100,000 clones, roughly 90% seen once; the top ten hold around 1.8%. The source material was peripheral blood, sampled after pregnancy. These receptors were taken from a female donor with multiple sclerosis, enrolled in a pregnancy study.

This chain links TRBV10-3 with TRBJ1-1; no clear D. The CDR3 consists of 13 residues. Germline CDR1 is ENHRY and CDR2 is SYGVKD. Trimming left V 0 bases short and J 6 bases short, with 8 bases between. The chain's CDR3 is CAISESTRPEAFF. CDR3 in DNA: TGTGCCATCAGTGAGTCGACGAGGCCTGAAGCTTTCTTT.

The chain couples TRBV27 to TRBJ2-7; TRBD1 is a possible D gene (5 bases). Germline CDR1 MNHEY, CDR2 SMNVEV (reference sequence). There are 13 residues in the CDR3. Trimming took 3 bases from V and 3 from J, leaving 9 bases between them. DNA for the CDR3: TGTGCCAGCAGTTTCCTCCAGGGCTACGAGCAGTACTTC. Translating it yields CASSFLQGYEQYF.

The chain couples TRBV11-2 to TRBJ1-1, with 9 bases matching TRBD1. Per germline, CDR1 SGHAT and CDR2 FQNNGV. The trim removed 5 bases at V and 7 bases at J, leaving 17 bases unmatched. The length of the CDR3 is 17 residues. The CDR3 bases are TGTGCCAGCAGCCTTTTTCCGGGACAGGGAGGTTCTAATGAAGCTTTCTTT. Translating gives CASSLFPGQGGSNEAFF. Combining the CDR3 with reference TRBV11-2 and TRBJ1-1 gives the whole variable domain EAGVAQSPRYKIIEKRQSVAFWCNPISGHATLYWYQQILGQGPKLLIQFQNNGVVDDSQLPKDRFSAERLKGVDSTLKIQPAKLEDSAVYLCASSLFPGQGGSNEAFFGQGTRLTVV.